This TCR beta chain was captured in a study of STAT5B mutations in CD4+ large granular lymphocyte leukemia. Study-level background: Among healthy controls, a particular HLA allele went with more CDR3 'QG' motifs. Study conclusions and caveats: Data were not HLA-matched across samples.

Using immunoSEQ multiplex PCR, the repertoire was profiled, and TCRdb retains in-frame clones only, with some absent. This repertoire shows 23,000 or so clones, about four fifths found once; its top ten account for roughly 0.4%. As for this clone: Its target is unknown.

The clonotype comes from a human donor in good health. The sequenced sample was CD4+ T cells from blood buffy coats.

CDR3 amino acids: CASSLPGPRSGDTQYF. CDR3 coding DNA: TGTGCCAGCAGCTTACCGGGACCTAGGAGTGGAGATACGCAGTATTTT. The rearrangement joins TRBV5-4 to TRBJ2-3; the D call may be TRBD1 or TRBD2 (5 bases each). Per germline, CDR1 SGHNT and CDR2 YYREEE (reference sequence). Between the trimmed V and J ends, which lost 2 bases and 5 bases, there was a span of 18 bases. This CDR3 region has 16 residues.